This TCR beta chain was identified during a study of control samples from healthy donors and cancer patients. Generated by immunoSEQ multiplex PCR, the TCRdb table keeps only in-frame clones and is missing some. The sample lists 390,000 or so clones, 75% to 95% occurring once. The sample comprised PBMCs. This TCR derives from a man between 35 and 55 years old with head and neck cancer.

This CDR3 reads CAWSGSFNYGYTF. The CDR3 coding sequence is TGTGCCTGGAGTGGGAGTTTTAACTATGGCTACACCTTC. The chain joins TRBV30 to TRBJ1-2; no definite D call. The germline V gene has CDR1 GTSNPN and CDR2 SVGIG (reference sequence). V gave up 1 base and J gave up 1 base, with 7 bases separating them. CDR3 length: 13 amino acids.